This record concerns one T cell receptor (beta chain) sequence. Antigen unknown. Germline CDR1 and CDR2: LGHNA and YSLEER. CDR3 size: 15 residues. The V gene lost 0 bases and the J gene lost 0 bases, with 9 bases spanning the gap. This entry belongs to a study of CD8 T cells in ankylosing spondylitis. Study conclusions and caveats: Clones linked with disease were CD8+ and fairly uncommon in the peripheral blood. A TCR beta motif made of about 8 highly homologous variants seemed typical of ankylosing spondylitis blood. Several of the motif variants were reported before in synovial fluid and blood from reactive arthritis.

Libraries for TCR beta were made by quantitative 5'-RACE with molecular barcodes. In TCRdb, the 5' RACE reads were re-called with MiXCR into one record per CDR3 protein. The sample comprises around 770,000 distinct CDR3 sequences, 10% to 15% of which are singletons, and approximately 0.5% rests with the top ten. This clonotype was obtained from a male donor with ankylosing spondylitis. The chain has TRBV4-3 and TRBJ2-7; no reliable D call. Sequences were obtained from blood, either unsorted or a sorted T cell fraction (not recorded which). In DNA form, the CDR3 reads TGCGCCAGCAGCCAAGAGGCGCAACCCTCCTACGAGCAGTACTTC. Encoded protein: CASSQEAQPSYEQYF.